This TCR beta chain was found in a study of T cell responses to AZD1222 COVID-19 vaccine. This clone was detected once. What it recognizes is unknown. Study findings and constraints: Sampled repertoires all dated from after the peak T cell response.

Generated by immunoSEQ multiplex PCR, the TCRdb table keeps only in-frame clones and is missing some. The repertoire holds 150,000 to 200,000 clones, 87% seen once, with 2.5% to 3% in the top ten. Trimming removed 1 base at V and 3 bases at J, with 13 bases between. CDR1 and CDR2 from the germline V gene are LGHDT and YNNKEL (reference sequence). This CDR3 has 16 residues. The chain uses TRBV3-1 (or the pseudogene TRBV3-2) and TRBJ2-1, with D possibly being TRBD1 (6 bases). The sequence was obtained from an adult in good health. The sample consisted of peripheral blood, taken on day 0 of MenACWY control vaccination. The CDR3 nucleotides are TGTGCCAGCAGCCAAGGGACAGCTACTATCTACAATGAGCAGTTCTTC. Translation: CASSQGTATIYNEQFF.